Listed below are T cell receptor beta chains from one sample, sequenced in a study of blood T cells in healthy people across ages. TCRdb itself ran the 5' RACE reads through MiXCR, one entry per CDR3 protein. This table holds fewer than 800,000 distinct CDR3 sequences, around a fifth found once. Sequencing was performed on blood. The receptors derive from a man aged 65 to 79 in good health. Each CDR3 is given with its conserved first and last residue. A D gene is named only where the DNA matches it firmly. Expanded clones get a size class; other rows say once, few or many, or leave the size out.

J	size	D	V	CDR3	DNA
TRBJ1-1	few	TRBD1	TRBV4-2	CASSLNPGQGFTEAFF	TGTGCCAGCAGCCTGAACCCGGGACAGGGATTCACTGAAGCTTTCTTT
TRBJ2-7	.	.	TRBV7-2	CASSLAHGIYEQYF	TGTGCCAGCAGCTTAGCACACGGGATCTACGAGCAGTACTTC
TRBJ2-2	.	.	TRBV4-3	CASSQDPGSGGTELFF	TGCGCCAGCAGCCAAGATCCAGGTTCAGGGGGGACGGAGCTGTTTTTT
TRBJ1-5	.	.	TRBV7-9	CASSLSGESNQPQHF	TGTGCCAGCAGCTTATCGGGGGAAAGCAATCAGCCCCAGCATTTT
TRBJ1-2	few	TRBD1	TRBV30	CAWSMGQTGSGCTF	TGTGCCTGGAGTATGGGACAGACAGGGAGTGGCTGCACCTTC
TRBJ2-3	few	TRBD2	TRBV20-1	CSADLAGAGTDTQYF	TGCAGTGCTGACTTAGCGGGGGCGGGCACAGATACGCAGTATTTT
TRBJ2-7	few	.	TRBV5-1	CASSSGKGYEQYF	TGCGCCAGCAGCTCGGGGAAGGGGTACGAGCAGTACTTC
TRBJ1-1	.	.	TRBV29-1	CSVRTDEAFF	TGCAGCGTACGGACGGACGAAGCTTTCTTT
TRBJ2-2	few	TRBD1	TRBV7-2	CASSLVGLGGANTGELFF	TGTGCCAGCAGCTTAGTGGGGTTAGGGGGCGCGAACACCGGGGAGCTGTTTTTT
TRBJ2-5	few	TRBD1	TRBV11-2	CASSFGQGQGQETQYF	TGTGCCAGCAGCTTCGGACAGGGGCAGGGGCAAGAGACCCAGTACTTC
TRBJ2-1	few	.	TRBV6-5	CASSLALRNEQFF	TGTGCCAGCAGTCTAGCCTTACGCAATGAGCAGTTCTTC
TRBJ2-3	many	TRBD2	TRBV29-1	CSAGGGRRPTDTQYF	TGCAGCGCCGGGGGCGGGAGGAGGCCCACAGATACGCAGTATTTT
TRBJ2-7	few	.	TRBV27	CASTQGDETNEQYF	TGTGCCAGCACCCAAGGGGACGAAACAAACGAGCAGTACTTC
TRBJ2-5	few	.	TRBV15	CATSLDNQETQYF	TGTGCCACCAGCCTGGACAACCAAGAGACCCAGTACTTC
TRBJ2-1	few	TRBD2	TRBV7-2	CASGLAGGWNEQFF	TGTGCCAGCGGACTAGCGGGAGGGTGGAATGAGCAGTTCTTC
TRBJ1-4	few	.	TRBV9	CASSVGSGGNEKLFF	TGTGCCAGCAGCGTAGGTTCGGGGGGTAATGAAAAACTGTTTTTT
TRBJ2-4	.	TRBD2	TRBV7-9	CASSSLGPGGSTPLAKNIQYF	TGTGCCAGCAGCTCTCTGGGTCCGGGAGGGTCGACCCCTCTAGCCAAAAACATTCAGTACTTC
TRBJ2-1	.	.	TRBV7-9	CASRGRAVRMHEQFF	TGTGCCAGCAGGGGTCGGGCGGTCCGTATGCATGAGCAGTTCTTC
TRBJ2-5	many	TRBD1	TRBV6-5	CASSRSGTGGAETQYF	TGTGCCAGCAGTCGTTCCGGGACAGGGGGCGCCGAGACCCAGTACTTC
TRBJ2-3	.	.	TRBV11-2	CASSLEGRGHTDTQYF	TGTGCCAGCAGCTTAGAGGGGAGGGGGCACACAGATACGCAGTATTTT
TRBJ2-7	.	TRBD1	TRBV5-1	CASSLVAGTGDYEQYF	TGCGCCAGCAGCTTGGTTGCCGGGACAGGGGACTACGAGCAGTACTTC
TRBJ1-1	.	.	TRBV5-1	CASSPTGSGTEAFF	TGCGCCAGCAGCCCTACAGGGAGCGGGACTGAAGCTTTCTTT
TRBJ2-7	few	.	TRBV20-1	CSARSGVSYEQYF	TGCAGTGCTAGATCAGGGGTCTCCTACGAGCAGTACTTC
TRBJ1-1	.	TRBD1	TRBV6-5	CASSPRDRAFTEAFF	TGTGCCAGCAGCCCCCGGGACAGGGCGTTCACTGAAGCTTTCTTT
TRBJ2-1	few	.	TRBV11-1	CASSLEQPSSYNEQFF	TGTGCCAGCAGCTTAGAGCAGCCTAGCTCCTACAATGAGCAGTTCTTC
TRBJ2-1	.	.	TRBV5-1	CASSLDPTANEQFF	TGCGCCAGCAGCTTGGACCCGACAGCCAATGAGCAGTTCTTC
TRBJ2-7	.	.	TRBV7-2	CASSSFHDRSYEQYF	TGTGCCAGCAGCTCATTCCACGACAGAAGCTACGAGCAGTACTTC
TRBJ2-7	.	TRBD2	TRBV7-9	CASSSGTSGNSSYEQYF	TGTGCCAGCAGCTCCGGGACTAGCGGGAACAGCTCCTACGAGCAGTACTTC